The text below deals with one TCR beta chain. Its antigen specificity is not known. No much larger clone is present one base from it, and per-base qualities are unavailable. The immunoSEQ kit was used, according to the manufacturer's recommendations, to generate TCR beta libraries from genomic DNA. Library preparation used a first multiplex PCR with proprietary primers, then a second PCR adding unique barcodes, with bead cleanups after each round. A kit-provided positive control reaction and a negative control reaction were included in every sample batch. The final libraries were assessed on an Agilent 4200 TapeStation D1000 ScreenTape, pooled by volume, and quantified by qPCR. An Illumina NextSeq500 fitted with a MidOutput 150-cycle cartridge performed the sequencing, running 156 Read1 cycles and 15 Index1 cycles with the kit's custom primers. The pooled library was loaded at about 0.98 pM, with an approximately 20% PhiX control spiked in. The study's own analysis went as follows. Vendor-processed data were analyzed in R, and a clonotype was defined as all T cells sharing the same CDR3 nucleotide sequence. For clone abundance analyses, frequencies were normalized to the 10,000 most abundant clones in each sample. Public T cell clones, averaging fewer than five per sample, were removed before analysis. An abundance difference of at least 32-fold between compartments was the criterion for calling clonotypes tumor-enriched or baseline blood-enriched. A beta-binomial differential abundance model was applied to find clonotypes that expanded or contracted between blood time points. Similarity between tumor and blood repertoires was quantified using the Baroni-Urbani and Buser coefficient, and groups were compared with two-tailed Wilcoxon tests in R. Held by TCRdb, this immuneACCESS table contains in-frame sequences only and omits some clones. Under half of the omission traces to an unresolved V gene where checked; the cause of the rest is unknown. Clone size and V and J calls were adopted from that table, with D and trimming inferred from the DNA. This sample is represented by 150,000 or so clones; less than 90% of them were singletons. Approximately 24% of the sample belongs to the ten largest clones.

Clipping removes 5 bases from V and 6 bases from J, with 8 as the unmatched junction base count. Looking up the germline V gene yields CDR1 SGHTA and CDR2 FQGNSA. From the cysteine up to the phenylalanine, the CDR3 has a length of 16 residues. The CDR3 DNA has 48 bases and is translated from base 1. The data belong to a study of radiation and T cells in renal cell carcinoma (dated by TCRdb to 2018 to 2021). Background for the entire study: The samples were drawn from a clinical trial, where primary renal cell carcinomas were treated with 15 Gy of stereotactic body radiation therapy and then removed by nephrectomy 4 weeks afterward. In total, approximately 53 samples, comprising around 25 tumors and some 27 peripheral blood samples, were subjected to TCR beta sequencing. A total of roughly 4 million unique CDR3 nucleotide sequences, encoding 2.7 million or so unique CDR3 amino acid sequences, were found across all 50 or so samples.

The paper's findings and limits, for the study overall: With a single-armed trial design, the study had no way to address how radiation dose or scheduling affects the TCR repertoire. Because pretreatment tumor biopsies were not available, the baseline intratumoral presence of clonotypes could not be determined. An increase in top tumor clonotypes in blood was observed from baseline to 2 weeks post-radiation, followed by contraction by 4 weeks, which was taken to suggest transient expansion of tumor-resident clones. Tracking of blood repertoire dynamics stopped at approximately four weeks after treatment, with no follow-up past that point.

The sample's time point, from its label and the paper: baseline pretreatment blood. According to the study, the label for this sample's treatment or condition signals: 15 Gy SBRT to primary tumor, nephrectomy 4 weeks later. To follow tumor-enriched clonotypes, serial peripheral blood was collected from radiation-treated patients at baseline and at 2 weeks and 4 weeks after SBRT. Every patient's renal cell carcinoma showed clear cell pathology. Genomic DNA for TCR sequencing was prepared using the QIAamp DNA Blood Mini Kit (Qiagen). The analyses included only samples that passed all quality control checks.

The receptor was isolated from a woman aged 45-65 years with renal cell carcinoma. Sequencing used blood, obtained from a patient whose treatment included radiotherapy and nephrectomy. The V gene is TRBV7-2 and the J gene is TRBJ2-1, and TRBD2 aligns with 12 junction nucleotides. The CDR3 region has the sequence CASSMTSGGEINEQFF. The sequence in DNA is TGTGCCAGCAGCATGACTAGCGGGGGAGAGATCAATGAGCAGTTCTTC.